These 25 T cell receptor beta chains share one sample of origin, sequenced in a study of cytomegalovirus exposure and HLA in healthy donors (dated 2017 in TCRdb). The receptor library was made with the immunoSEQ multiplex PCR assay. This immuneACCESS table, as held by TCRdb, lists in-frame sequences with V and J called but not all clones. Of the missing ones, under half trace to an unresolved V gene in checked studies; the others have no known cause. The sample has under 85,000 clones on record, 85% to 95% of them singletons. The top ten clones comprise around 2.1% of the sample. Sequencing was performed on PBMCs. These receptors all come from a woman younger than 35 in good health and CMV-seronegative.

V and J are TRBV6-1 and TRBJ2-6, with TRBD2 matching over 7 bases. With V trimmed by 4 bases and J by 3 bases, 6 bases remained unmatched. In germline, CDR1 is MNHNS, CDR2 SASEGT. There are 16 residues in the CDR3. CDR3 in amino acids: CASSGGGGSGANVLTF. CDR3 DNA: TGTGCCAGCAGTGGTGGGGGGGGGAGTGGGGCCAACGTCCTGACTTTC.

This chain links TRBV13 with TRBJ2-5; 10 bases match TRBD2. Germline loops: CDR1 PRHDT, CDR2 FYEKMQ (reference sequence). V was clipped by 3 bases and J by 3 bases; unmatched bases: 4. This CDR3 contains 15 residues. DNA of the CDR3: TGTGCCAGCAGCTTCGCTCTAGCGGGGGAAGAGACCCAGTACTTC. Its protein is CASSFALAGEETQYF.

The chain combines TRBV20-1 with TRBJ2-1; 8 positions agree with TRBD2. The CDR3 consists of 10 residues. From germline, CDR1 is DFQATT and CDR2 SNEGSKA (reference sequence). Trimming took 3 bases from V and 15 from J; bases not matched to a gene: 4. CDR3 region: CSASGGALFF. CDR3 sequence (DNA): TGCAGTGCTAGCGGGGGGGCTCTGTTCTTC.

This sequence joins TRBV7-9 and TRBJ2-3, with D possibly being TRBD1 (6 bases). V gave up 0 bases and J gave up 0 bases, with 13 bases separating them. The CDR3 has 17 residues. CDR1 and CDR2 from the germline V gene are SEHNR and FQNEAQ (reference sequence). The CDR3 region has the DNA TGTGCCAGCAGCTTAGCGTCAGGGGCAAGGAGCACAGATACGCAGTATTTT. Translated, it gives CASSLASGARSTDTQYF.

The CDR3 reads CASSFPGLAGVHNEQFF. In DNA form, the CDR3 reads TGTGCCAGCAGCTTCCCGGGACTAGCGGGAGTCCACAATGAGCAGTTCTTC. The rearrangement links TRBV7-9 to TRBJ2-1; TRBD2 aligns across 14 bases. Germline V gene sequence: CDR1 SEHNR, CDR2 FQNEAQ (reference sequence). The CDR3 length is 17 residues. Germline trimming cut 3 bases from V and 5 bases from J; bases unmatched to any gene: 6.

The gene calls are TRBV6-1 and TRBJ1-5; 7 bases agree with TRBD1. V lost 6 bases to trimming and J lost 5 bases; unmatched junction nucleotides: 10. Germline CDR1 is MNHNS and CDR2 is SASEGT. The CDR3 totals 15 residues. The CDR3 DNA follows: TGTGCCAGCAGGGGAACTTACAGGGGCCATCAGCCCCAGCATTTT. It specifies CASRGTYRGHQPQHF.

The chain employs TRBV4-2 and TRBJ2-5, with TRBD2 matching 7 bases. CDR3 length: 16 residues. The germline V gene has CDR1 LGHNA and CDR2 YNFKEQ. The V segment lost 0 bases and the J segment 4 bases; nucleotides outside the gene matches: 8. The CDR3 nucleotides read TGTGCCAGCAGCCAAGAAGTCACTGTAGCGGGAGAGACCCAGTACTTC. Translated: CASSQEVTVAGETQYF.

The CDR3 bases are TGTGCCAGCAGCTTACGGGACTTAGCGTCAGATACGCAGTATTTT. Translation gives CASSLRDLASDTQYF. This rearrangement joins TRBV7-8 to TRBJ2-3; a weak D match, TRBD2 (6 bases). This CDR3 comprises 15 residues. V gave up 2 bases and J gave up 4 bases, with 13 bases separating them. Germline CDR1 is SGHVS and CDR2 is FQNEAQ.

The chain combines TRBV6-5 with TRBJ1-5, with D perhaps TRBD1 (5 bases). Trimming removed 0 bases from V and 8 bases from J, with 17 bases in between. Germline V gives CDR1 MNHEY, CDR2 SVGAGI. The CDR3 is made up of 16 amino acids. The CDR3 spells CASSYSSVGGREPQHF. CDR3 sequence (DNA): TGTGCCAGCAGTTACTCGAGTGTCGGGGGAAGGGAGCCCCAGCATTTT.

The CDR3 loop reads CASSDSSHGSGTDTQYF. CDR3 DNA sequence: TGTGCCAGCAGTGACTCGAGTCACGGGTCGGGGACAGATACGCAGTATTTT. The chain joins TRBV6-4 to TRBJ2-3, with a tentative D call TRBD2 (5 bases). The germline V gene encodes CDR1 MRHNA and CDR2 SNTAGT. The CDR3 extends over 17 amino acids. Trimming left V 0 bases short and J 3 bases short, with 16 bases between.

J is TRBJ2-5 and V is TRBV19; D ambiguous. V was shortened by 6 bases and J by 3 bases, with 11 bases between the two germline ends. The CDR3 is 13 amino acids. Germline-derived CDR1 and CDR2 are LNHDA and SQIVND (reference sequence). The CDR3 reads CASSTRFEETQYF. In nucleotides, the CDR3 is TGTGCCAGTAGCACGAGGTTCGAAGAGACCCAGTACTTC.

The rearrangement links TRBV7-2 to TRBJ2-5, with no clear D. Per the germline V gene, CDR1 is SGHTA and CDR2 is FQGNSA. The CDR3 length is 13 residues. V was shortened by 2 bases and J by 5 bases, with 9 bases between the two germline ends. In nucleotides, the CDR3 is TGTGCCAGCAGCTTACCCCCCCGGGAGACCCAGTACTTC. Protein product: CASSLPPRETQYF.

This rearrangement joins TRBV4-1 to TRBJ1-2; perhaps TRBD1 as D (6 bases). CDR3 size: 16 residues. With 3 bases removed from V and 8 bases from J, the gap between germline ends came to 22 bases. CDR1 and CDR2 from the germline V gene are MGHRA and YSYEKL. CDR3 amino acids: CASSQPVEGGHTGYTF. The DNA for the CDR3 is TGCGCCAGCAGCCAGCCCGTGGAGGGGGGGCACACCGGCTACACCTTC.

CDR3 residues: CASSPLDGTLYNEQFF. Written as DNA, the CDR3 is TGTGCCAGCAGTCCCCTAGACGGAACCCTCTACAATGAGCAGTTCTTC. The rearrangement links TRBV28 to TRBJ2-1; D is unclear. The V gene lost 5 bases and the J gene lost 3 bases, with 17 bases spanning the gap. The CDR3 consists of 16 residues. The germline V gene has CDR1 MDHEN and CDR2 SYDVKM.

The chain joins TRBV7-9 to TRBJ2-1, with 10 bases identical to TRBD2. Germline V gene data show CDR1 as SEHNR and CDR2 as FQNEAQ (reference sequence). The V segment lost 2 bases and the J segment 6 bases; nucleotides outside the gene matches: 7. The CDR3 is made up of 16 amino acids. CDR3 coding DNA: TGTGCCAGCAGCTTATACCCTAGCGGGAGAAGCAATGAGCAGTTCTTC. This translates into CASSLYPSGRSNEQFF.

The V gene is TRBV7-2, the J gene TRBJ2-5; D may be TRBD1 (6 bases). The CDR3 is 15 residues long. CDR1 and CDR2 from the germline V gene are SGHTA and FQGNSA. Trimming shortened V by 8 bases and J by 5 bases, and 21 bases separated the two germline ends. The CDR3 bases are TGTGCCAGCCTCCGCGGGCAGGGGCTATTGGAGACCCAGTACTTC. The encoded protein is CASLRGQGLLETQYF.

About this clone itself: Within the sample, other DNA sequences also encode this same CDR3. The gene calls are TRBV4-1 and TRBJ2-2; TRBD2 matches 13 bases. Trimming cost V 1 base and J 5 bases; bases outside gene matches: 7. Germline lookup yields CDR1 MGHRA and CDR2 YSYEKL. This CDR3 region has 18 residues. CDR3 sequence: CASSQGGLAGVGTGELFF. CDR3 nucleotides: TGCGCCAGCAGCCAAGGCGGACTAGCGGGAGTTGGTACCGGGGAGCTGTTTTTT.

The chain recombines TRBV28 with TRBJ1-2; TRBD1 is a possible D gene (6 bases). Germline V gene sequence: CDR1 MDHEN, CDR2 SYDVKM. CDR3 length equals 15 residues. Trimming took 6 bases from V and 0 from J, leaving 14 bases between them. The CDR3 sequence is CASRDSGGSNYGYTF. CDR3 DNA: TGTGCCAGCAGAGATTCTGGGGGCTCTAACTATGGCTACACCTTC.

The rearrangement joins TRBV6-5 to TRBJ2-1; TRBD2 agrees at 7 bases. V was pared by 5 bases and J by 7 bases, with 8 bases of the junction left unmatched. CDR3 length: 14 residues. Germline lookup yields CDR1 MNHEY and CDR2 SVGAGI. The CDR3 DNA follows: TGTGCCAGCAGTGAGGGACGGGGAGGGAATGAGCAGTTCTTC. Translating gives CASSEGRGGNEQFF.

V usage is TRBV5-1 and J usage is TRBJ1-1; D is possibly TRBD1 (6 bases). CDR3 length: 15 amino acids. Trimming cost V 0 bases and J 4 bases, with 13 bases left between them. Looked up from germline, CDR1 is SGHRS and CDR2 is YFSETQ. The chain's CDR3 is CASSLVWGLGTEAFF. The CDR3 region has the DNA TGCGCCAGCAGCTTGGTTTGGGGGCTGGGCACTGAAGCTTTCTTT.

The gene calls are TRBV7-8 and TRBJ1-1, with D unresolved. Trimming cost V 5 bases and J 0 bases, with 7 bases left between them. This CDR3 is built from 13 residues. Per the germline V gene, CDR1 is SGHVS and CDR2 is FQNEAQ. The CDR3 sequence: CASSPELNTEAFF. The CDR3 DNA sequence: TGTGCCAGCAGCCCCGAGTTGAACACTGAAGCTTTCTTT.

This chain links TRBV18 with TRBJ1-4; D is unresolved. CDR3 size: 14 residues. Per the germline V gene, CDR1 is KGHSH and CDR2 is LQKENI. V lost 0 bases, J lost 3 bases, and 5 bases lay in between. The CDR3 spells CASSPPWPNEKLFF. Here the CDR3 DNA reads TGTGCCAGCTCACCACCGTGGCCTAATGAAAAACTGTTTTTT.

The V call is TRBV5-1, the J call TRBJ2-1, with D possibly being TRBD2 (6 bases). This CDR3 is 14 amino acids long. The ends were cut back, 4 bases at V and 10 bases at J, with 18 bases in the middle. Germline CDR1 is SGHRS and CDR2 is YFSETQ. The CDR3 protein is CASSQGGNSGEQFF. The CDR3 DNA is TGCGCCAGCAGCCAAGGAGGGAACAGTGGGGAGCAGTTCTTC.

The V gene is TRBV27, the J gene TRBJ1-1; D gene uncertain. The CDR3 is 16 amino acids. The V end lost 1 base, the J end lost 1 base, and 13 bases lay between the germline ends. The V gene's germline CDR1 is MNHEY and CDR2 SMNVEV (reference sequence). In nucleotides, the CDR3 is TGTGCCAGCAGTTTATTCGCTGACTTGGGGAACACTGAAGCTTTCTTT. Amino acid sequence: CASSLFADLGNTEAFF.

V gene TRBV5-1 combines with J gene TRBJ2-2, with 7 bases that match TRBD1. V dropped 2 bases and J dropped 6; count of bases not matched to a gene: 7. This CDR3 has 15 residues. Germline V lookup: CDR1 SGHRS, CDR2 YFSETQ. The CDR3 protein is CASSLTGEGAGELFF. Written as DNA, the CDR3 is TGCGCCAGCAGCTTAACAGGGGAAGGGGCCGGGGAGCTGTTTTTT.